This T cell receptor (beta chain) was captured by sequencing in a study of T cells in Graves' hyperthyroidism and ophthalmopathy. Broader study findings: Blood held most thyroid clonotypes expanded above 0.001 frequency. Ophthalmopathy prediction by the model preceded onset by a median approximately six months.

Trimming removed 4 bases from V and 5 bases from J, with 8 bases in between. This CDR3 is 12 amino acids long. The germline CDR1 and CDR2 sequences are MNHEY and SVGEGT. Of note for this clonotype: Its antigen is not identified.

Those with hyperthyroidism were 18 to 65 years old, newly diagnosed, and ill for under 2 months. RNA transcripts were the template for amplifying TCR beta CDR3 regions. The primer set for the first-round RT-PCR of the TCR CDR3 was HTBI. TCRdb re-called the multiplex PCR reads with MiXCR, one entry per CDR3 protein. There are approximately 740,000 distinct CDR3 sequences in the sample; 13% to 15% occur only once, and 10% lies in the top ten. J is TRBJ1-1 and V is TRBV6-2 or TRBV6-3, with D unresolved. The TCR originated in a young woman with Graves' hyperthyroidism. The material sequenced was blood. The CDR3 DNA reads TGTGCCAGCAGTTGGTTCCATACTGAAGCTTTCTTT. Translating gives CASSWFHTEAFF.